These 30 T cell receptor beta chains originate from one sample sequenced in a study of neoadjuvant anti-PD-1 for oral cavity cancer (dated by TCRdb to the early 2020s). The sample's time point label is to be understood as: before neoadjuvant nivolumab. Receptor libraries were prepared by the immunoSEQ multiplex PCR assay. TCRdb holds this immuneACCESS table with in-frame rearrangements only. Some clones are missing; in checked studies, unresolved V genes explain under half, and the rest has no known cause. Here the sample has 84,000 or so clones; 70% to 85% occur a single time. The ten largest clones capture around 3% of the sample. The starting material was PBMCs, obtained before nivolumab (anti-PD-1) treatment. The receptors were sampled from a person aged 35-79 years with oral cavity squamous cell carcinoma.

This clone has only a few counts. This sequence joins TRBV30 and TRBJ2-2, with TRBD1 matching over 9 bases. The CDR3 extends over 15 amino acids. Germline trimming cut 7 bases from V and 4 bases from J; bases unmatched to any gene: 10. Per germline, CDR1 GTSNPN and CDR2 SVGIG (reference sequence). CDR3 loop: CAFRSGTGITGELFF. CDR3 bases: TGTGCCTTTCGTAGTGGGACAGGGATCACCGGGGAGCTGTTTTTT.

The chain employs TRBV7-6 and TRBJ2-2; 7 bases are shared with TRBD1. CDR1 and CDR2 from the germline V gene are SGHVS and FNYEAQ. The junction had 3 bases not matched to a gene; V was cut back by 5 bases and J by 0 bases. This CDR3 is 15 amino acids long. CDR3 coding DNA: TGTGCCAGCAGCGTACAGGGGACGAACACCGGGGAGCTGTTTTTT. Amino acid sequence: CASSVQGTNTGELFF.

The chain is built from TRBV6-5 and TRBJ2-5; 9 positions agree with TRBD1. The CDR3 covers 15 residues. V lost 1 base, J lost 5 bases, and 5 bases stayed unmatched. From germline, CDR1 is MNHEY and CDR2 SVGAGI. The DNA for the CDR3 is TGTGCCAGCAGTTACTTGATTGGGACAGGGGAGACCCAGTACTTC. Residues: CASSYLIGTGETQYF.

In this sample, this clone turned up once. The CDR3 reads CASSQGGATGDEAFF. For the CDR3, the DNA is TGCGCCAGCAGCCAAGGAGGGGCCACGGGGGACGAAGCTTTCTTT. The chain employs TRBV4-1 and TRBJ1-1; a possible D gene is TRBD1 (5 bases). The length of the CDR3 is 15 residues. Germline lookup yields CDR1 MGHRA and CDR2 YSYEKL. The V gene lost 1 base and the J gene lost 8 bases, with 17 bases spanning the gap.

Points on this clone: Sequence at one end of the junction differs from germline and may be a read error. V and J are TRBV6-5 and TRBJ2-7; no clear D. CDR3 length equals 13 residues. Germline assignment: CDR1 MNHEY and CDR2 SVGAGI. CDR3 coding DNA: TGTGCCAGCTTAAGACCGAGCTCCCACGAGCAGTACTTC. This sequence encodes CASLRPSSHEQYF.

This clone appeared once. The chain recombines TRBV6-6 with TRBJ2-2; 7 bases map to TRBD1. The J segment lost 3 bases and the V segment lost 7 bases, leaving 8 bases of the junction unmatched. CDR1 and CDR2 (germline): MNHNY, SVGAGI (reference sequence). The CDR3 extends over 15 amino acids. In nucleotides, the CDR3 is TGTGCCAGCACCATTGGGACAGTTTACACCGGGGAGCTGTTTTTT. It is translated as CASTIGTVYTGELFF.

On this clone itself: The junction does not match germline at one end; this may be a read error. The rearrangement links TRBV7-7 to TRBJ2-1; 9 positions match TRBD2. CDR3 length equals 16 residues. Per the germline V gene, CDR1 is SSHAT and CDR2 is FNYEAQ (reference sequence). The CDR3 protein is CASSLGAGGPNNEQFF. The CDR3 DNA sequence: TGTGCTAGCAGCTTAGGGGCGGGAGGGCCTAACAATGAGCAGTTCTTC.

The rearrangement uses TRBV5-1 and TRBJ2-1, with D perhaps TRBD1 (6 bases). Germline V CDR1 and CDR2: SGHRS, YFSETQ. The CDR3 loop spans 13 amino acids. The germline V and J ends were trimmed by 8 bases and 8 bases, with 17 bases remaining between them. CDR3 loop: CASAQGQSDEQFF. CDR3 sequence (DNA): TGCGCCAGTGCACAGGGACAATCGGATGAGCAGTTCTTC.

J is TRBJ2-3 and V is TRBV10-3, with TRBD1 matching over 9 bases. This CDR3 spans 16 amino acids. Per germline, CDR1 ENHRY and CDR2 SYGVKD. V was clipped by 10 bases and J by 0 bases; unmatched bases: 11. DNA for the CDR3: TGTGCCACAGGACAGGGGACCCTTCCTAGCACAGATACGCAGTATTTT. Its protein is CATGQGTLPSTDTQYF.

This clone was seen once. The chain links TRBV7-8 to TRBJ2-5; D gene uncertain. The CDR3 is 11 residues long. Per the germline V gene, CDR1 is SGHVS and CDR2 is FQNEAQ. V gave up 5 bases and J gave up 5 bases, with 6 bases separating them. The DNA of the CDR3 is TGTGCCAGCAGCCGCCTGGAGACCCAGTACTTC. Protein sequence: CASSRLETQYF.

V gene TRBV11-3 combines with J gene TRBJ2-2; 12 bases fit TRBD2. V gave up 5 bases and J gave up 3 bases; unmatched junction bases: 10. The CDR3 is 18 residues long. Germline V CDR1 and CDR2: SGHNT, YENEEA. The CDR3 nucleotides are TGTGCCAGCAGCCCCATCCCCGGGACTAGCGGGTACACCGGGGAGCTGTTTTTT. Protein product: CASSPIPGTSGYTGELFF.

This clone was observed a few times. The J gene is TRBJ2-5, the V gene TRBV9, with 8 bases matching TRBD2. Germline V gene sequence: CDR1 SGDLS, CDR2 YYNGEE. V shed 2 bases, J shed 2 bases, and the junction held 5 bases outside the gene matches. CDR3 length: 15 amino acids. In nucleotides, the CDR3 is TGTGCCAGCAGCGTGGGACTAGGGGGGCAAGAGACCCAGTACTTC. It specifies CASSVGLGGQETQYF.

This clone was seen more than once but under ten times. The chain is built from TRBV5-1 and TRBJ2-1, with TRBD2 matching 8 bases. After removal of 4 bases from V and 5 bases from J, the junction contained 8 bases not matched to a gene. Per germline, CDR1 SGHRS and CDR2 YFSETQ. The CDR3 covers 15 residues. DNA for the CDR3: TGCGCCAGCAGCACTCGGAGCGGGAGCAACAATGAGCAGTTCTTC. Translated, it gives CASSTRSGSNNEQFF.

The CDR3 loop is CANSGTGVRAEAFF. The CDR3 region has the DNA TGTGCCAACTCCGGGACAGGGGTAAGGGCTGAAGCTTTCTTT. The chain joins TRBV2 to TRBJ1-1; 10 bases map to TRBD1. J gave up 6 bases and V 10 bases, and 11 bases lay outside the gene matches. The CDR3 spans 14 residues. Germline loops: CDR1 SNHLY, CDR2 FYNNEI.

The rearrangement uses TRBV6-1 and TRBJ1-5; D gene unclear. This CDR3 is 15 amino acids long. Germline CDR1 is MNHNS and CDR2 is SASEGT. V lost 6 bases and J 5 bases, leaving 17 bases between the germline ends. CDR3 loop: CASRDPVGRDQPQHF. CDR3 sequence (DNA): TGTGCCAGCAGGGACCCCGTGGGAAGGGATCAGCCCCAGCATTTT.

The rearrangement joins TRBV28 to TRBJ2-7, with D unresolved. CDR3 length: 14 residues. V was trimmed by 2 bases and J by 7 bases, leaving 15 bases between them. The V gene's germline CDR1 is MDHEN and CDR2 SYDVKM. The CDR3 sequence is CASSLGPDLREQYF. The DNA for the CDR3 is TGTGCCAGCAGTTTAGGGCCGGATTTACGGGAGCAGTACTTC.

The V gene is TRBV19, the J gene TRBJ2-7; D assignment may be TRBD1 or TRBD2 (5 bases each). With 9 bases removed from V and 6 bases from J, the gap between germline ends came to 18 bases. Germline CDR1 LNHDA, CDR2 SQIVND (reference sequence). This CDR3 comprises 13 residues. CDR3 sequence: CASSGRVALEQYF. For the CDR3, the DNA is TGTGCCAGCTCGGGACGGGTGGCACTCGAGCAGTACTTC.

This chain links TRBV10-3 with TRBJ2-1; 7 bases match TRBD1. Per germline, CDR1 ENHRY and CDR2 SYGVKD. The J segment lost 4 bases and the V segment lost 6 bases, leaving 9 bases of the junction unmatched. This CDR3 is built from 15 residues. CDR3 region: CAIRATGVKYNEQFF. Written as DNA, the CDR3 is TGTGCCATCAGGGCCACAGGGGTTAAGTACAATGAGCAGTTCTTC.

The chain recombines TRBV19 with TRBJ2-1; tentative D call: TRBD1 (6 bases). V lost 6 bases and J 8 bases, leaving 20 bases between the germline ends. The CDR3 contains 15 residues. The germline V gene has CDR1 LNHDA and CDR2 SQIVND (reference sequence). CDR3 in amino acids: CASRSPGQPRDEQFF. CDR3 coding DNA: TGTGCCAGTAGGTCCCCGGGACAACCTAGGGATGAGCAGTTCTTC.

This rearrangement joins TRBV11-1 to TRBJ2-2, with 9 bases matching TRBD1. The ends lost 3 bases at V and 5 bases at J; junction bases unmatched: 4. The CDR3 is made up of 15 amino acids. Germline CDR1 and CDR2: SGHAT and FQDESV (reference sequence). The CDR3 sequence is CASSLRTGVTGELFF. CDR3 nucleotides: TGTGCCAGCAGCTTGAGGACAGGGGTTACCGGGGAGCTGTTTTTT.

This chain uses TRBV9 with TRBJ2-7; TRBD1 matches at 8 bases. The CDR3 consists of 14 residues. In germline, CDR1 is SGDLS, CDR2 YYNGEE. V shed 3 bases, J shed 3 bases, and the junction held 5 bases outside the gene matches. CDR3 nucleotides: TGTGCCAGCAGCGCGTCGGGACAGGACTACGAGCAGTACTTC. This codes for CASSASGQDYEQYF. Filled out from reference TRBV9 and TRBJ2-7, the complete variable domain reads DSGVTQTPKHLITATGQRVTLRCSPRSGDLSVYWYQQSLDQGLQFLIQYYNGEERAKGNILERFSAQQFPDLHSELNLSSLELGDSALYFCASSASGQDYEQYFGPGTRLTVT.

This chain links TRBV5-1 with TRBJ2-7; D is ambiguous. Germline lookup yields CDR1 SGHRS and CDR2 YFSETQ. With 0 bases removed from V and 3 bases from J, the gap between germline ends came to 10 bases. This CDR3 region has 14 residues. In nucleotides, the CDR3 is TGCGCCAGCAGCTTGGACCAGGCGGACTACGAGCAGTACTTC. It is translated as CASSLDQADYEQYF. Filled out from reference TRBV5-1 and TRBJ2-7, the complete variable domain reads KAGVTQTPRYLIKTRGQQVTLSCSPISGHRSVSWYQQTPGQGLQFLFEYFSETQRNKGNFPGRFSGRQFSNSRSEMNVSTLELGDSALYLCASSLDQADYEQYFGPGTRLTVT.

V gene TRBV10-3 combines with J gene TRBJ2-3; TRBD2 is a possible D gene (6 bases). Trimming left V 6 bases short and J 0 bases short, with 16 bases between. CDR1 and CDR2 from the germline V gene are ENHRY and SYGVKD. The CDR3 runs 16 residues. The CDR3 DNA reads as TGTGCCATCAGCGATAGTAGCGGTACTAGCACAGATACGCAGTATTTT. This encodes CAISDSSGTSTDTQYF.

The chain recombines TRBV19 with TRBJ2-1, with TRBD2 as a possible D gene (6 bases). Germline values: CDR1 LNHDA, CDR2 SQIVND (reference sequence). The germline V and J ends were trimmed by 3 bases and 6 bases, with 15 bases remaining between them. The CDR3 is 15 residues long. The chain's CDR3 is CASSIDAGPVNEQFF. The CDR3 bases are TGTGCCAGTAGTATTGACGCGGGACCCGTCAATGAGCAGTTCTTC.

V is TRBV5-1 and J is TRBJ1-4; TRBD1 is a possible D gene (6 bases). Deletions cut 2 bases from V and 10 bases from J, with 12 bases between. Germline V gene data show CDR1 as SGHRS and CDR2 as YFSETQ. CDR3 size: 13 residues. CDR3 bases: TGCGCCAGCAGCTTAAACAGGGAGGGAAAACTGTTTTTT. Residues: CASSLNREGKLFF.

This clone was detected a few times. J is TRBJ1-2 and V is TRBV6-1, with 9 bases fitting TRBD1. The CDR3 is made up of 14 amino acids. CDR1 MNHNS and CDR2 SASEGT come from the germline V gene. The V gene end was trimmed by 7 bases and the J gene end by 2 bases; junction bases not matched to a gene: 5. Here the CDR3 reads CASIWDRANYGYTF. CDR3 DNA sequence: TGTGCCAGCATTTGGGACAGGGCGAACTATGGCTACACCTTC.

CDR3 sequence (DNA): TGTGCCAGCAGCTTCCAGGCGGGTAACTACGAGCAGTACTTC. Protein product: CASSFQAGNYEQYF. V is TRBV7-9 and J is TRBJ2-7, with D maybe TRBD2 (5 bases). V shed 3 bases and J shed 3 bases, with 12 bases lying between them. Germline CDR1 SEHNR, CDR2 FQNEAQ (reference sequence). The CDR3 contains 14 residues.

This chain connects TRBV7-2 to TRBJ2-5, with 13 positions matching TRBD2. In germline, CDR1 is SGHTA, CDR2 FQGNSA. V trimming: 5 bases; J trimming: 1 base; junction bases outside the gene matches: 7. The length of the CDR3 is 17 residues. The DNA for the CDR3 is TGTGCCAGCAGCCCAGGACTAGCGGGAGACTTCCAAGAGACCCAGTACTTC. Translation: CASSPGLAGDFQETQYF.

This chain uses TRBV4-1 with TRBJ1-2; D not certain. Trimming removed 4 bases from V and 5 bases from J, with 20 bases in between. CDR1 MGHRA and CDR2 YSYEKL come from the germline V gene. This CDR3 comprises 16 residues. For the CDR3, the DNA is TGCGCCAGCAGCCTTCCCCCGGGCCACTTTTTTTATGGCTACACCTTC. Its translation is CASSLPPGHFFYGYTF.

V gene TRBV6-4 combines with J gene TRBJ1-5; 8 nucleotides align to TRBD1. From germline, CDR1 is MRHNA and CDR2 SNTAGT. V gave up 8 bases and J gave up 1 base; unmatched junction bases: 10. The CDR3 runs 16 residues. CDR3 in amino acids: CASRTGGGRSNQPQHF. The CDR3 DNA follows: TGTGCCAGCCGAACAGGGGGGGGGAGGAGCAATCAGCCCCAGCATTTT.